This T cell receptor (beta chain) was retrieved from a study of beta chain features in type 1 diabetes. Of the isolated RNA, all was reverse transcribed, and so the sequenced material was expressed TCRB transcripts. The table came from immunoSEQ multiplex PCR; TCRdb's copy has only in-frame clones and leaves some out. The repertoire consists of around 250,000 clones, with roughly 30% occurring once and the leading ten covering 4%. Germline V gives CDR1 SNHLY, CDR2 FYNNEI. J lost 4 bases, V lost 6 bases, and 6 bases had no gene match. CDR3 size: 13 residues. This clone showed up many times. The receptor was isolated from a man between 25 and 39 years old in good health. The V and J genes are TRBV2 and TRBJ2-7; TRBD2 matches at 7 bases. Sequencing was carried out using central memory CD4+ T cells from blood. Here the CDR3 reads CASRSGTTYEQYF. The CDR3 coding sequence is TGTGCCAGCAGGTCCGGGACTACATACGAGCAGTACTTC. Together with reference TRBV2 and TRBJ2-7, the CDR3 gives the full variable domain: EPEVTQTPSHQVTQMGQEVILRCVPISNHLYFYWYRQILGQKVEFLVSFYNNEISEKSEIFDDQFSVERPDGSNFTLKIRSTKLEDSAMYFCASRSGTTYEQYFGPGTRLTVT.